A selection of T cell receptor beta chains follows, all from one sample in a study of OX40 agonist ivuxolimab in advanced cancers. TCRdb keeps only in-frame clones here, not all; method: immunoSEQ multiplex PCR. Of tens of thousands of clones in the sample, roughly 92% were seen once. The sample in question was CD4+ or CD8+ T cells sorted from blood, obtained in a trial of the OX40 agonist ivuxolimab. These receptors were collected from an adult with an advanced solid tumor such as melanoma, head and neck, liver or kidney cancer. Both conserved end residues are part of each CDR3. The order of the fields is CDR3 protein, CDR3 DNA, clone size, D gene, V gene, CDR3 length, J gene. A D gene is named only where the DNA matches it firmly. Clone size is shown for a subset of rows, as once, few, many or a class of expanded clone.

CASSQFSGLAGTDTQYF,TGTGCCAGCAGCCAATTCTCCGGACTAGCGGGGACAGATACGCAGTATTTT,-,TRBD2,TRBV4-2,17,TRBJ2-3
CASSRLADNTDTQYF,TGTGCCAGCAGCCGACTAGCGGACAACACAGATACGCAGTATTTT,once,TRBD2,TRBV5-4,15,TRBJ2-3
CASSSRAGGLGNQPQHF,TGTGCCAGCAGTTCCCGGGCAGGGGGCTTGGGGAATCAGCCCCAGCATTTT,-,TRBD1,TRBV28,17,TRBJ1-5
CASSLGQGEGGYTF,TGCGCCAGCAGCCTGGGACAGGGAGAGGGCGGCTACACCTTC,-,TRBD1,TRBV4-3,14,TRBJ1-2
CASSIPGTTKVKQFF,TGTGCCAGTAGCATACCCGGGACTACCAAAGTAAAGCAGTTCTTC,-,TRBD2,TRBV19,15,TRBJ2-1
CASSLVEALRNTIYF,TGTGCCAGCAGCTTAGTGGAGGCTCTCCGGAACACCATATATTTT,-,-,TRBV7-9,15,TRBJ1-3
CASSQDGWDSYQETQYF,TGTGCCAGCAGCCAAGATGGGTGGGACAGCTACCAAGAGACCCAGTACTTC,once,TRBD1,TRBV14,17,TRBJ2-5
CASFQGQGYSPLHF,TGTGCCAGCTTCCAGGGACAGGGGTATTCACCCCTCCACTTT,-,TRBD1,TRBV18,14,TRBJ1-6
CASSFQENTEAFF,TGCGCCAGCAGTTTTCAGGAGAACACTGAAGCTTTCTTT,-,-,TRBV5-1,13,TRBJ1-1
CASSVTVDEQYF,TGTGCCAGCAGTGTGACAGTCGACGAGCAGTACTTC,-,-,TRBV2,12,TRBJ2-7
CASSSRDSSYNEQFF,TGTGCCAGCAGTTCCCGGGACAGCTCCTACAATGAGCAGTTCTTC,-,TRBD1,TRBV28,15,TRBJ2-1
CASSKELGGYGYTF,TGTGCCAGCAGCAAAGAACTGGGTGGCTATGGCTACACCTTC,-,-,TRBV2,14,TRBJ1-2
CASSSRFSGFQETQYF,TGTGCCAGCAGTTCAAGGTTTTCGGGATTCCAAGAGACCCAGTACTTC,-,-,TRBV28,16,TRBJ2-5
CASSSGFGTEAFF,TGTGCCAGCAGTTCTGGTTTTGGCACTGAAGCTTTCTTT,-,-,TRBV6-5,13,TRBJ1-1
CASSGPRLAPTYEQYF,TGTGCCAGTAGCGGACCTCGACTGGCCCCCACCTACGAGCAGTACTTC,-,-,TRBV19,16,TRBJ2-7
CASSRSSASYEQYF,TGTGCCAGCAGCCGGTCGTCAGCTTCCTACGAGCAGTACTTC,-,-,TRBV7-2,14,TRBJ2-7
CASSPRAGASYEQYF,TGTGCCAGTAGTCCTAGGGCAGGGGCCTCCTACGAGCAGTACTTC,-,-,TRBV19,15,TRBJ2-7
CASTTAAAGELFF,TGTGCCAGCACCACGGCTGCGGCCGGGGAGCTGTTTTTT,few,-,TRBV28,13,TRBJ2-2
CASSLLSTNEKLFF,TGCGCCAGCAGCTTACTATCAACTAATGAAAAACTGTTTTTT,-,-,TRBV5-1,14,TRBJ1-4
CASSDRPYEQYF,TGTGCCAGCAGCGACAGGCCCTACGAGCAGTACTTC,-,-,TRBV11-2,12,TRBJ2-7
CASSGQGFEAFF,TGTGCCAGCAGTGGTCAAGGGTTTGAAGCTTTCTTT,-,-,TRBV2,12,TRBJ1-1
CASSPPSGGYTF,TGTGCCAGCTCACCACCGTCGGGAGGCTACACCTTC,-,-,TRBV18,12,TRBJ1-2
CASSFQQGAGTDTQYF,TGTGCCAGCAGCTTCCAACAGGGCGCAGGCACAGATACGCAGTATTTT,-,-,TRBV7-2,16,TRBJ2-3
CASSPINQPQHF,TGTGCCAGCAGCCCCATCAATCAGCCCCAGCATTTT,-,-,TRBV6-1,12,TRBJ1-5
CASSVAASTDTQYF,TGTGCCAGTAGTGTCGCAGCTAGCACAGATACGCAGTATTTT,-,-,TRBV19,14,TRBJ2-3
CASRRTSDSSYEQYF,TGTGCCAGCAGGAGGACTAGCGACAGCTCCTACGAGCAGTACTTC,-,TRBD2,TRBV6-1,15,TRBJ2-7
CASSGDPNTEAFF,TGTGCCAGCTCCGGGGATCCTAACACTGAAGCTTTCTTT,few,-,TRBV27,13,TRBJ1-1
CASSPPVGVGEQYF,TGTGCCAGCTCACCACCGGTGGGGGTAGGCGAGCAGTACTTC,-,-,TRBV18,14,TRBJ2-7
CASSLVGGSGEAFF,TGTGCCAGCAGTCTGGTAGGCGGGAGTGGTGAAGCTTTCTTT,-,-,TRBV27,14,TRBJ1-1
CASRVTGVVSKGYTF,TGTGCCAGCAGGGTAACAGGGGTTGTAAGCAAGGGCTACACCTTC,-,TRBD1,TRBV28,15,TRBJ1-2
CASTLTGVGRPEAFF,TGTGCCAGTACCCTGACAGGGGTCGGTCGACCCGAAGCTTTCTTT,-,TRBD1,TRBV19,15,TRBJ1-1
CASRVGLAGENEQFF,TGTGCCAGCAGGGTGGGACTAGCGGGAGAGAATGAGCAGTTCTTC,-,TRBD2,TRBV7-9,15,TRBJ2-1
CASSPGQVTGALHF,TGTGCCAGCAGTCCGGGACAGGTTACGGGAGCCCTCCACTTT,-,TRBD1,TRBV28,14,TRBJ1-6
CASSPGGATADYGYTF,TGTGCCAGCTCACCAGGAGGGGCTACTGCAGACTATGGCTACACCTTC,-,-,TRBV18,16,TRBJ1-2
CASSLKTEAFF,TGTGCCAGCAGCTTGAAAACTGAAGCTTTCTTT,-,-,TRBV5-8,11,TRBJ1-1
CASSPGPYEYEQYF,TGCGCCAGCAGCCCGGGACCGTACGAGTACGAGCAGTACTTC,few,-,TRBV5-1,14,TRBJ2-7
CSVRGAREAFF,TGCAGCGTCCGGGGGGCTAGGGAAGCTTTCTTT,few,-,TRBV29-1,11,TRBJ1-1
CASSYLGQSDGYTF,TGTGCCAGCAGTTACTTGGGACAGTCCGATGGCTACACCTTC,-,TRBD1,TRBV6-6,14,TRBJ1-2
CASSLAGGQEKTQYF,TGTGCCAGCAGTTTAGCGGGGGGGCAGGAGAAGACCCAGTACTTC,-,TRBD2,TRBV27,15,TRBJ2-5
CASSLGFAASDTQYF,TGTGCCAGCAGCCTTGGGTTCGCGGCATCGGATACGCAGTATTTT,once,-,TRBV7-7,15,TRBJ2-3
CASSAGQTNTEAFF,TGTGCCAGCAGCGCGGGACAAACGAACACTGAAGCTTTCTTT,once,-,TRBV9,14,TRBJ1-1
CASSPDPTSGSYEQYF,TGCGCCAGCAGCCCCGACCCGACTAGCGGGAGTTACGAGCAGTACTTC,-,TRBD2,TRBV5-1,16,TRBJ2-7
CASSAGGASNQPQHF,TGTGCCAGTAGTGCAGGGGGCGCGAGCAATCAGCCCCAGCATTTT,-,TRBD1,TRBV19,15,TRBJ1-5
CASSSQTDSYNEQFF,TGCGCCAGCAGCTCCCAAACGGACTCCTACAATGAGCAGTTCTTC,-,-,TRBV5-1,15,TRBJ2-1
CASKAGAGAYEQYF,TGTGCCAGTAAGGCAGGAGCAGGGGCCTACGAGCAGTACTTC,-,-,TRBV19,14,TRBJ2-7
CASSRLAGGYEQYF,TGTGCCAGCAGCCGACTAGCGGGAGGGTACGAGCAGTACTTC,-,TRBD2,TRBV27,14,TRBJ2-7
CASSSQSRETGANVLTF,TGTGCCAGCAGCTCCCAATCCAGGGAAACTGGGGCCAACGTCCTGACTTTC,-,-,TRBV5-6,17,TRBJ2-6
CASSMAGQGAITEAFF,TGTGCCAGTAGTATGGCCGGACAGGGGGCAATCACTGAAGCTTTCTTT,-,TRBD1,TRBV19,16,TRBJ1-1
CASRNTEAFF,TGTGCCAGTAGAAACACTGAAGCTTTCTTT,-,-,TRBV6-5,10,TRBJ1-1
CAGGLAGSNEQFF,TGTGCCGGCGGACTAGCGGGTTCAAATGAGCAGTTCTTC,-,TRBD2,TRBV7-9,13,TRBJ2-1
CASSPGHFAQETQYF,TGTGCCAGCAGTCCGGGACATTTTGCGCAAGAGACCCAGTACTTC,-,-,TRBV5-6,15,TRBJ2-5